This T cell receptor beta chain was found in a study of regulatory T cells in long-lasting Graves disease. Both iRepertoire HTBI primers and Arm-PCR of CDR3 regions were used to build the TCR beta libraries. TCRdb fed the multiplex PCR reads into MiXCR, producing one record per CDR3 protein. The data contain 510,000 or so distinct CDR3 sequences, about 12% of them singletons. There are many counts of this clonotype. The time point is: newly diagnosed GD, antithyroid drugs for less than 3 months. From RNA extracted from PBMCs, the TCR library was made. V was shortened by 4 bases and J by 5 bases, with 15 bases between the two germline ends. CDR3 length: 14 amino acids. From germline, CDR1 is KGHSH and CDR2 LQKENI. These records were also assigned to another study, of T cells in Graves' hyperthyroidism and ophthalmopathy.

The receptor was isolated from a woman aged 25 to 39 with Graves disease. The chain couples TRBV18 to TRBJ2-7, with D possibly matching TRBD1 (6 bases). The specimen was peripheral blood mononuclear cells (PBMCs), collected at new diagnosis, from a patient treated with antithyroid drugs. The CDR3 sequence is CASSHQTNRDEQYF. The CDR3 DNA follows: TGTGCCAGCTCACACCAAACGAACAGGGACGAGCAGTACTTC.